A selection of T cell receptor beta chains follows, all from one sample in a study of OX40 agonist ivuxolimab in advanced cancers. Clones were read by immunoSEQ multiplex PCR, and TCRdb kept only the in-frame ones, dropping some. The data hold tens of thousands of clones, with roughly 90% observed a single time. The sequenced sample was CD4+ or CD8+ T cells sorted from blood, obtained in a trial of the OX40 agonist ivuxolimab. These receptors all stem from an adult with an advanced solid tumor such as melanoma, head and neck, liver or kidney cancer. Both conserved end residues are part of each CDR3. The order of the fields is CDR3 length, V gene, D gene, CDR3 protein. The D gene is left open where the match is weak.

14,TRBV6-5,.,CASRNDGIDYGYTF
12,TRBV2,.,CASRKEVDTQYF
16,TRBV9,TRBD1,CASSPQGQALSYEQYF
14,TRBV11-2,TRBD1,CASSLGTGQETQYF
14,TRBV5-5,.,CASSREGLPETQYF
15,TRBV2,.,CASRLEQAAQETQYF
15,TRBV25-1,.,CASSETDHSGTEAFF
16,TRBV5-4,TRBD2,CASSLRAGANTGELFF
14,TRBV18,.,CASSPPRRGSEQFF
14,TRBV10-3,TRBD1,CAISGGDRVGEQYF
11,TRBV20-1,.,CSASQGNEQYF
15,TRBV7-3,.,CASSLKIGSPGELFF
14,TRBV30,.,CAWSRGGGNQPQHF
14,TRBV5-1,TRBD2,CASSPFGGQETQYF
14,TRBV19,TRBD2,CASSIGTSTGELFF
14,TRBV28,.,CASSLRGRNQPQHF
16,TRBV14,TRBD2,CASSQDYGAGVNTQYF
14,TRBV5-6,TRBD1,CASSMVGQGYGYTF
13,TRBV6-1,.,CASVSGPSYEQYF
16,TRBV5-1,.,CASSLEIGRVSAEAFF
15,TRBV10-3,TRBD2,CAISPGLAGGETQYF
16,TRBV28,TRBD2,CASRTGTSGSYNEQFF
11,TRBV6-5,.,CASRRGNTIYF
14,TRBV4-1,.,CASSQDGRRYEQYF
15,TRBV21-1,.,CASRIRAHRPDTQYF
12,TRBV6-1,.,CASSRQFYEQYF
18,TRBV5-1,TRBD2,CASSLTRLAGGFQETQYF
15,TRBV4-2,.,CASSQGNGALYEQYF
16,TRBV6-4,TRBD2,CASSDSPSGAYNEQFF
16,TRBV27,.,CASSSQGRRSNQPQHF
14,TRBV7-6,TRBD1,CASSRTGDSYEQYF
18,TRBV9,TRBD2,CASSAGLALERSYNEQFF
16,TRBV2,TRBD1,CASRGTVSSYNSPLHF
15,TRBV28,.,CASSPSGGSYNEQFF
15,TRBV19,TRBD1,CASSISPGGYNEQFF
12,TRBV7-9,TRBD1,CASSLWWTGPFF
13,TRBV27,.,CASMGPGAGELFF
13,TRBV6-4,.,CASSDSGHKAIYF
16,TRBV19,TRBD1,CASSPTGQGSNQPQHF
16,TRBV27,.,CASSSRTLVMNTEAFF
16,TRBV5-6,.,CASSFAGNLPAYEQYF
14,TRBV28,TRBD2,CASQPGGGFYEQYF
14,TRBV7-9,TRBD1,CASRIQGANTEAFF
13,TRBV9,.,CASSGPNNSPLHF
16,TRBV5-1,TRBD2,CASSLTGTSGLSEQFF
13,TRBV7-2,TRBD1,CASSATGHQPQHF